The sequence of this T cell receptor beta chain was determined in a study of CD8 T cells in Susac syndrome. CDR3 length: 15 residues. The germline CDR1 and CDR2 sequences are MNHEY and SVGEGT. V was pared by 5 bases and J by 0 bases, with 3 bases of the junction left unmatched. In its sample, this clonotype was seen a few times. RNA, at roughly 0.5 to 1 ug, was reverse transcribed with random hexamers. TCRdb passed the immunoSEQ multiplex PCR reads through MiXCR, listing each CDR3 protein once. Here the sample spans around 130,000 distinct CDR3 sequences, under 95% being singletons. The clonotype comes from a human donor with multiple sclerosis. This rearrangement joins TRBV6-2 or TRBV6-3 to TRBJ2-2, with 7 bases aligning to TRBD2. Specimen: CD8+ T cells from PBMCs. This chain's CDR3 is CASSLGTTNTGELFF. Written as DNA, the CDR3 is TGTGCCAGCAGTCTCGGGACTACGAACACCGGGGAGCTGTTTTTT.